This T cell receptor beta chain was recovered during a study of chemoradiotherapy in HPV16-positive cancers. Using immunoSEQ multiplex PCR, the repertoire was profiled, and TCRdb retains in-frame clones only, with some absent. Here the sample spans about 66,000 clones, about nine tenths being singletons. The CDR3 covers 14 residues. V was shortened by 5 bases and J by 2 bases, with 10 bases between the two germline ends. Germline V CDR1 and CDR2: MNHEY, SVGAGI. Over chemoradiotherapy, repertoires were sampled more than once. This TCR derives from a human donor with HPV-associated anogenital cancer. The specimen was blood, collected from a patient who underwent chemoradiotherapy. This sequence joins TRBV6-5 and TRBJ1-5; D is unresolved. The CDR3 sequence is CASSPTGGNQPQHF. The CDR3 nucleotides read TGTGCCAGCAGTCCCACTGGGGGCAATCAGCCCCAGCATTTT.